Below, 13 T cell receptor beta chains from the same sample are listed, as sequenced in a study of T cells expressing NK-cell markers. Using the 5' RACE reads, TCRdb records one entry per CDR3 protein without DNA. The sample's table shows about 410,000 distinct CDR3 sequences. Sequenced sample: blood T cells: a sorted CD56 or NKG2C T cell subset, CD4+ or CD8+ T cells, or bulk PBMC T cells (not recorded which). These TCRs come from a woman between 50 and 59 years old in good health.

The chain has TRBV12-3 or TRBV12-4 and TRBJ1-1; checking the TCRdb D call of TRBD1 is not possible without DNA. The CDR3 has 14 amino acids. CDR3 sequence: CASSLRGPNTEAFF.

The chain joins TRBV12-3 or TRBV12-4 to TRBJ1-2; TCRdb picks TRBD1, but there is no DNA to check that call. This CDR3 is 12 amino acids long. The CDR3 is CASSSRDGGYTF.

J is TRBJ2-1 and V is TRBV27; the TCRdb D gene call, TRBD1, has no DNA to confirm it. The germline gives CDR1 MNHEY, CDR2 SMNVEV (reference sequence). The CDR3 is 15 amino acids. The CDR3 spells CASSRPGILNNEQFF.

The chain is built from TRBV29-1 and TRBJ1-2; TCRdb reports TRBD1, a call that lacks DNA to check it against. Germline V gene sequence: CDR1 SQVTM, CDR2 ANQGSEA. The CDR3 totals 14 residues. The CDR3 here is CSVPGQGEGYGYTF. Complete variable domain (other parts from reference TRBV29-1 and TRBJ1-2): SAVISQKPSRDICQRGTSLTIQCQVDSQVTMMFWYRQQPGQSLTLIATANQGSEATYESGFVIDKFPISRPNLTFSTLTVSNMSPEDSSIYLCSVPGQGEGYGYTFGSGTRLTVV.

CDR3 residues: CASSFQPGQETQYF. This chain links TRBV5-1 with TRBJ2-5; the D call from TCRdb, TRBD1, cannot be confirmed without DNA. The length of the CDR3 is 14 residues. From germline, CDR1 is SGHRS and CDR2 YFSETQ. Looking up the rest from reference TRBV5-1 and TRBJ2-5 gives the full variable domain: KAGVTQTPRYLIKTRGQQVTLSCSPISGHRSVSWYQQTPGQGLQFLFEYFSETQRNKGNFPGRFSGRQFSNSRSEMNVSTLELGDSALYLCASSFQPGQETQYFGPGTRLLVL.

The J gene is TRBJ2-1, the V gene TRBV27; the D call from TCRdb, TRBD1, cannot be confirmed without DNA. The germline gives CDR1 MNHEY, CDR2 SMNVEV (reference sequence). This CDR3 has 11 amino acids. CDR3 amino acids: CASYGGNEQFF.

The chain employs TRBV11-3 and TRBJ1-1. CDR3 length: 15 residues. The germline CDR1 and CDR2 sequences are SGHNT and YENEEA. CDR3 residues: CASTAPLQANTEAFF.

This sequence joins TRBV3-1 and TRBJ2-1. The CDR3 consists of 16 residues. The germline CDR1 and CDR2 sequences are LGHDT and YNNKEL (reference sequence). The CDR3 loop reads CASSHRIPTANNEQFF.

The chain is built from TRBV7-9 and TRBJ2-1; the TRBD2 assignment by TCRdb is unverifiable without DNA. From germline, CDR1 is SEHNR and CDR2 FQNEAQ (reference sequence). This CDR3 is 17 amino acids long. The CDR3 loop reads CASSLYRTSGRVHEQFF.

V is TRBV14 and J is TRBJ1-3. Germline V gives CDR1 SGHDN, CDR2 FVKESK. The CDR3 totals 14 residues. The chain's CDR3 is CASSQPIFGNTIYF.

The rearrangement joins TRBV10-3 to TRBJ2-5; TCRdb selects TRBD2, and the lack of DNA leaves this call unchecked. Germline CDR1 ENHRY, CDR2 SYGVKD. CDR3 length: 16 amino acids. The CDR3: CATLGESGVWQETQYF.

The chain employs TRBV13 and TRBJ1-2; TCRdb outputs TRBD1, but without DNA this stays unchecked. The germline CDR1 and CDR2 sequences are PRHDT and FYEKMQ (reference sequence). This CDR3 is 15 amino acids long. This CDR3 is CASSFRTGGIEGYTF.

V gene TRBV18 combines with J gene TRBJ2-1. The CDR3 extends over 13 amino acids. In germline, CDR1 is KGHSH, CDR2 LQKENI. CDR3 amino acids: CASSLQGEDEQFF.